The 13 T cell receptor beta chains listed next were all sequenced from one sample in a study of T cells in Graves' hyperthyroidism and ophthalmopathy (dated by TCRdb to between 2018 and 2021). Libraries came from multiplex PCR. Sequencing used an Illumina HiSeq 2000. Amplification of TCR beta CDR3 regions was carried out from RNA transcripts. The first round of RT-PCR for the TCR CDR3 was performed with the HTBI primer set and the Qiagen OneStep RT-PCR kit. TCRdb cleaned the public reads at Q25 with fastp, built clones with MiXCR and kept in-frame beta chains. Here each entry gathers all rows of one CDR3 protein and keeps the most common genes and DNA. This sample gives more than 600,000 distinct CDR3 sequences in total; about 17% of them show up just once. Clones ranked in the top ten supply approximately 8% of the sample. Sequenced input: blood. Receptors were obtained from a man between 18 and 35 years old with Graves' hyperthyroidism.

The sample holds many counts of this clonotype. The rearrangement uses TRBV7-3 and TRBJ2-1; D might be TRBD1 (5 bases). The germline V and J ends were trimmed by 5 bases and 4 bases, with 15 bases remaining between them. Per the germline V gene, CDR1 is SGHTA and CDR2 is FQGTGA. The CDR3 spans 15 residues. The CDR3 loop is CASSLTATLYNEQFF. The CDR3 nucleotides read TGTGCCAGCAGCCTGACAGCGACCCTATACAATGAGCAGTTCTTC.

This clonotype was detected ten times or more. V gene TRBV10-3 combines with J gene TRBJ2-3; 12 bases line up with TRBD2. This CDR3 is 18 amino acids long. V shed 6 bases, J shed 0 bases, and the junction held 10 bases outside the gene matches. CDR1 is ENHRY and CDR2 is SYGVKD in the germline V gene. The CDR3 DNA sequence: TGTGCCATCAGAGCCGGGACAGGGACTAGCGGGAGCACAGATACGCAGTATTTT. This translates into CAIRAGTGTSGSTDTQYF.

This clonotype was found many times. This chain uses TRBV2 with TRBJ2-7; a weak D match, TRBD2 (6 bases). There are 13 residues in the CDR3. Germline V gives CDR1 SNHLY, CDR2 FYNNEI. Trimming removed 8 bases at V and 0 bases at J, with 11 bases between. The CDR3 loop reads CASRTSLSYEQYF. The CDR3 DNA reads as TGTGCCAGCCGAACTAGCCTCTCCTACGAGCAGTACTTC.

This clonotype has at least ten counts. This rearrangement joins TRBV28 to TRBJ2-7, with 13 nucleotides matching TRBD2. CDR3 length equals 16 residues. The trim removed 1 base at V and 4 bases at J, leaving 4 bases unmatched. In germline, CDR1 is MDHEN, CDR2 SYDVKM. This CDR3 reads CASSLLGTSGTYEQYF. The CDR3 DNA reads TGTGCCAGCAGTTTATTGGGGACTAGCGGGACGTACGAGCAGTACTTC.

This clonotype was counted between two and nine times. The chain employs TRBV20-1 and TRBJ2-2; unclear D gene. The CDR3 has 12 amino acids. V was trimmed by 7 bases and J by 1 base, leaving 7 bases between them. Germline CDR1 and CDR2: DFQATT and SNEGSKA (reference sequence). Here the CDR3 reads CSGRENTGELFF. CDR3 nucleotides: TGCAGTGGACGAGAGAACACCGGGGAGCTGTTTTTT.

This clonotype was picked up many times. The rearrangement joins TRBV28 to TRBJ2-1, with unresolved D. The CDR3 totals 15 residues. V was clipped by 6 bases and J by 1 base, with 13 bases between them. Germline V CDR1 and CDR2: MDHEN, SYDVKM. Here the CDR3 DNA reads TGTGCCAGCAGACAAGTTATTGCTTCCTACAATGAGCAGTTCTTC. Translation: CASRQVIASYNEQFF. The full variable domain, completed using reference TRBV28 and TRBJ2-1, is DVKVTQSSRYLVKRTGEKVFLECVQDMDHENMFWYRQDPGLGLRLIYFSYDVKMKEKGDIPEGYSVSREKKERFSLILESASTNQTSMYLCASRQVIASYNEQFFGPGTRLTVL.

In this sample, this clonotype turned up many times. The chain has TRBV18 and TRBJ1-1; D not resolved. V shed 2 bases and J shed 4 bases, with 14 bases lying between them. Germline V gives CDR1 KGHSH, CDR2 LQKENI. This CDR3 region has 15 residues. The CDR3 DNA is TGTGCCAGCTCACCAGGAGGGAGGCGCGGCACTGAAGCTTTCTTT. Protein sequence: CASSPGGRRGTEAFF.

This clonotype occurred a few times. The V gene is TRBV18, the J gene TRBJ2-7; D gene ambiguous. The CDR3 length is 14 residues. Germline CDR1 is KGHSH and CDR2 is LQKENI. Trimming removed 6 bases at V and 2 bases at J, with 14 bases between. The CDR3 reads CASSELDGPYEQYF. The CDR3 coding sequence is TGTGCCAGCTCCGAATTGGACGGACCCTACGAGCAGTACTTC.

This clonotype was recorded at least ten times. This rearrangement joins TRBV2 to TRBJ2-5; a possible D gene is TRBD2 (7 bases). CDR1 and CDR2 (germline): SNHLY, FYNNEI. This CDR3 comprises 15 residues. Trimming pared 8 bases from V and 5 bases from J, leaving 21 bases between. The chain's CDR3 is CASRRGGGSSETQYF. As DNA, the CDR3 is TGTGCCAGCCGGAGGGGGGGCGGGAGTAGCGAGACCCAGTACTTC.

As regards this clonotype: Germline and junction disagree at one end, which may indicate a read error. The CDR3 DNA sequence: TGTGCCAGCAGCTTTGGGAGGTTATTAGAGACCCAGGACTTC. It encodes CASSFGRLLETQDF. The rearrangement joins TRBV7-2 to TRBJ2-5; a weak D match, TRBD2 (6 bases). Germline CDR1 SGHTA, CDR2 FQGNSA. This CDR3 contains 14 residues. The full variable domain, with the rest looked up from reference TRBV7-2 and TRBJ2-5, is GAGVSQSPSNKVTEKGKDVELRCDPISGHTALYWYRQSLGQGLEFLIYFQGNSAPDKSGLPSDRFSAERTGGSVSTLTIQRTQQEDSAVYLCASSFGRLLETQDFGPGTRLLVL.

The chain employs TRBV2 and TRBJ2-7; TRBD2 matches at 7 bases. The CDR3 is made up of 14 amino acids. Per the germline V gene, CDR1 is SNHLY and CDR2 is FYNNEI. The ends lost 3 bases at V and 2 bases at J; junction bases unmatched: 4. This chain's CDR3 is CASSDGGRAYEQYF. The CDR3 DNA reads as TGTGCCAGCAGTGACGGGGGGAGAGCCTACGAGCAGTACTTC.

The chain uses TRBV12-3 or TRBV12-4 and TRBJ2-7; 9 positions agree with TRBD2. With V trimmed by 6 bases and J by 2 bases, 17 bases remained unmatched. This CDR3 has 18 residues. CDR3 region: CASSQDPPPLAGPYEQYF. CDR3 DNA: TGTGCCAGCAGCCAAGATCCGCCCCCACTAGCGGGTCCCTACGAGCAGTACTTC.

This clonotype was recorded at least ten times. The chain has TRBV3-1 and TRBJ1-2; D is unclear. Germline loops: CDR1 LGHDT, CDR2 YNNKEL (reference sequence). Trimming shortened V by 0 bases and J by 7 bases, and 12 bases separated the two germline ends. This CDR3 region has 14 residues. The CDR3 here is CASSQDRVWGGYTF. As DNA, the CDR3 is TGTGCCAGCAGCCAAGATCGAGTTTGGGGTGGCTACACCTTC.